Below, 28 T cell receptor beta chains from the same sample are listed, as sequenced in a study of blood T cell repertoires in COVID-19. Clones were sequenced by immunoSEQ multiplex PCR, and TCRdb holds only the in-frame ones, with some missing. The data show roughly 200,000 clones, 80% to 85% seen once. Input material: PBMCs or T cells enriched from blood (not recorded which). These receptors came from a woman aged 25 to 39 who had been exposed to COVID-19.

V is TRBV7-9 and J is TRBJ1-2; 8 nucleotides align to TRBD1. The CDR3 is 16 residues long. CDR1 is SEHNR and CDR2 is FQNEAQ in the germline V gene (reference sequence). J was trimmed by 4 bases and V by 3 bases; bases with no gene match: 10. Here the CDR3 DNA reads TGTGCCAGCAGCTTGGGGACAGGAGGGGGTATCTATGGCTACACCTTC. It encodes CASSLGTGGGIYGYTF.

This sequence joins TRBV2 and TRBJ1-2; 7 bases align to TRBD1. The CDR3 is 15 amino acids. The V gene's germline CDR1 is SNHLY and CDR2 FYNNEI. J gave up 2 bases and V 6 bases, and 9 bases lay outside the gene matches. DNA of the CDR3: TGTGCCAGCAGCGCCTACAGGGGTAAGAACTATGGCTACACCTTC. Its protein is CASSAYRGKNYGYTF.

This chain links TRBV3-1 (or the pseudogene TRBV3-2) with TRBJ1-1; D gene ambiguous. The germline V and J ends were trimmed by 1 base and 4 bases, with 10 bases remaining between them. Germline loops: CDR1 LGHDT, CDR2 YNNKEL (reference sequence). The CDR3 consists of 14 residues. The CDR3 bases are TGTGCCAGCAGCCAAGGCTTTGGGAGCACTGAAGCTTTCTTT. Protein product: CASSQGFGSTEAFF.

The chain links TRBV10-1 to TRBJ1-1, with D hard to call. The germline CDR1 and CDR2 sequences are WNHNN and SYGVQD (reference sequence). Between the trimmed V and J ends, which lost 3 bases and 0 bases, there was a span of 8 bases. The length of the CDR3 is 14 residues. DNA of the CDR3: TGCGCCAGCAGTGATCCGGGTATGAACACTGAAGCTTTCTTT. This encodes CASSDPGMNTEAFF.

The chain joins TRBV28 to TRBJ1-2, with 9 bases matching TRBD1. The V gene end was trimmed by 7 bases and the J gene end by 3 bases; junction bases not matched to a gene: 9. The germline CDR1 and CDR2 sequences are MDHEN and SYDVKM. The CDR3 sequence is 15 residues long. The CDR3 region has the DNA TGTGCCAGCAACCCGTACCGGGACAGGGACTATGGCTACACCTTC. This sequence encodes CASNPYRDRDYGYTF.

The chain is built from TRBV4-3 and TRBJ1-1, with D unclear. The germline gives CDR1 LGHNA, CDR2 YSLEER. V lost 0 bases and J 1 base, leaving 9 bases between the germline ends. This CDR3 has 15 amino acids. CDR3 sequence reads: CASSQDSGRNTEAFF. DNA for the CDR3: TGCGCCAGCAGCCAAGATTCAGGCAGGAACACTGAAGCTTTCTTT.

This chain links TRBV27 with TRBJ1-4; 9 bases are a match to TRBD1. CDR1 is MNHEY and CDR2 is SMNVEV in the germline V gene (reference sequence). V shed 5 bases and J 7 bases; nucleotides not matched to a gene: 8. The length of the CDR3 is 15 residues. CDR3 coding DNA: TGTGCCAGCAGTATTACAGGGGGCATGGTTGAAAAACTGTTTTTT. The encoded protein is CASSITGGMVEKLFF.

The V gene is TRBV7-2, the J gene TRBJ2-3; TRBD2 aligns across 10 bases. Germline CDR1 and CDR2: SGHTA and FQGNSA. The V gene end was trimmed by 6 bases and the J gene end by 8 bases; junction bases not matched to a gene: 8. This CDR3 contains 14 residues. This chain's CDR3 is CASSWTSGPRTQYF. The CDR3 DNA follows: TGTGCCAGCAGTTGGACTAGCGGCCCCCGTACGCAGTATTTT.

This chain joins TRBV30 and TRBJ2-7, with a possible D match to TRBD1 (6 bases). This CDR3 comprises 12 residues. With 2 bases removed from V and 5 bases from J, the gap between germline ends came to 10 bases. Germline V gene sequence: CDR1 GTSNPN, CDR2 SVGIG (reference sequence). The CDR3 coding sequence is TGTGCCTGGAGTATACAGGGCCACGAGCAGTACTTC. Protein product: CAWSIQGHEQYF.

This chain joins TRBV4-3 and TRBJ2-4, with 8 bases matching TRBD1. Losses at the gene ends were 1 base for V and 0 bases for J; bases not matched to a gene: 8. Germline V gives CDR1 LGHNA, CDR2 YSLEER. The CDR3 consists of 18 residues. In nucleotides, the CDR3 is TGCGCCAGCAGCCAAGCGCCGACAGGGGTGCTAGCCAAAAACATTCAGTACTTC. Translation: CASSQAPTGVLAKNIQYF.

This chain uses TRBV9 with TRBJ2-3, with 9 bases that match TRBD2. Trimming removed 4 bases from V and 0 bases from J; junction bases left unmatched: 3. CDR3 length: 15 amino acids. CDR1 is SGDLS, CDR2 YYNGEE, per germline. The CDR3 DNA is TGTGCCAGCAGCTCCAGCGGGGGGAGCACAGATACGCAGTATTTT. It translates to CASSSSGGSTDTQYF. Full variable domain (missing parts from reference TRBV9 and TRBJ2-3): DSGVTQTPKHLITATGQRVTLRCSPRSGDLSVYWYQQSLDQGLQFLIQYYNGEERAKGNILERFSAQQFPDLHSELNLSSLELGDSALYFCASSSSGGSTDTQYFGPGTRLTVL.

The chain has TRBV30 and TRBJ1-5; a possible D gene is TRBD1 (5 bases). The CDR3 spans 13 residues. V lost 5 bases, J lost 1 base, and 9 bases lay in between. The germline gives CDR1 GTSNPN, CDR2 SVGIG (reference sequence). The CDR3 sequence is CAWGRGSNQPQHF. CDR3 DNA sequence: TGTGCCTGGGGTCGGGGGAGCAATCAGCCCCAGCATTTT.

As concerns this clone: It may be a read error: a sequence one base away is much more abundant. The V gene is TRBV6-5, the J gene TRBJ2-5, with D possibly being TRBD1 (6 bases). Trimming cost V 6 bases and J 1 base, with 9 bases left between them. This CDR3 contains 13 residues. The germline CDR1 and CDR2 sequences are MNHEY and SVGAGI. The CDR3 sequence: CASSWTVQETQYF. In nucleotides, the CDR3 is TGTGCCAGCAGCTGGACAGTCCAAGAGACCCAGTACTTC.

The chain recombines TRBV18 with TRBJ1-2; the D is unclear. V gave up 2 bases and J gave up 5 bases, with 12 bases separating them. Germline CDR1 is KGHSH and CDR2 is LQKENI. CDR3 size: 14 residues. The CDR3 is CASSPNKGGYGYTF. The CDR3 nucleotides read TGTGCCAGCTCACCAAACAAAGGAGGATATGGCTACACCTTC.

A note on this clone: The sample carries other DNA sequences with the same CDR3. The J gene is TRBJ2-3, the V gene TRBV9, with 10 bases lining up with TRBD2. Germline CDR1 is SGDLS and CDR2 is YYNGEE. The CDR3 is 17 amino acids. V trimming: 4 bases; J trimming: 4 bases; junction bases outside the gene matches: 12. CDR3 residues: CASSITGTSVRADTQYF. As DNA, the CDR3 is TGTGCCAGCAGCATAACCGGGACTAGCGTTCGAGCAGATACGCAGTATTTT.

On this clone: The same CDR3 arises from other DNA sequences in this sample as well. This rearrangement joins TRBV4-1 to TRBJ2-3; 8 nucleotides match TRBD2. The CDR3 has 17 residues. Trimming removed 1 base from V and 3 bases from J; junction bases left unmatched: 9. Germline loops: CDR1 MGHRA, CDR2 YSYEKL. CDR3 DNA sequence: TGCGCCAGCAGCCAAGGTGGGGCGGGGGGCGGAACAGATACGCAGTATTTT. Translation: CASSQGGAGGGTDTQYF.

This clone was observed once. The chain couples TRBV6-1 to TRBJ1-5; D is unresolved. From germline, CDR1 is MNHNS and CDR2 SASEGT. With 2 bases removed from V and 0 bases from J, the gap between germline ends came to 8 bases. The CDR3 extends over 15 amino acids. CDR3 DNA: TGTGCCAGCAGTGAAAAGAGGTATAGCAATCAGCCCCAGCATTTT. This gives the protein CASSEKRYSNQPQHF.

This chain links TRBV9 with TRBJ2-1; maybe TRBD1 (5 bases). The CDR3 is made up of 16 amino acids. The V gene's germline CDR1 is SGDLS and CDR2 YYNGEE. Trimming left V 6 bases short and J 3 bases short, with 19 bases between. CDR3 region: CASIGRELGFYNEQFF. The CDR3 DNA reads as TGTGCCAGCATAGGCAGGGAATTGGGGTTCTACAATGAGCAGTTCTTC.

V and J are TRBV12-3 or TRBV12-4 and TRBJ1-4; D ambiguous. This CDR3 region has 11 residues. V was shortened by 5 bases and J by 8 bases, with 6 bases between the two germline ends. The chain's CDR3 is CASSNGEKLFF. CDR3 sequence (DNA): TGTGCCAGCAGTAATGGCGAAAAACTGTTTTTT.

This clone was observed a few times. CDR3 sequence (DNA): TGTGCCAGCAGTTCGGGGGAATTCATGTACTTC. Translated: CASSSGEFMYF. The chain combines TRBV6-5 with TRBJ2-7; the D gene is possibly TRBD2 (6 bases). CDR3 length equals 11 residues. Germline lookup yields CDR1 MNHEY and CDR2 SVGAGI. With 4 bases removed from V and 12 bases from J, the gap between germline ends came to 13 bases.

The genes are TRBV5-6 and TRBJ2-1; perhaps TRBD1 as D (5 bases). Trimming removed 0 bases from V and 1 base from J, with 11 bases in between. Germline assignment: CDR1 SGHDT and CDR2 YYEEEE. The CDR3 contains 16 residues. DNA of the CDR3: TGTGCCAGCAGCTTGGGCGGAGACAGTTCCTACAATGAGCAGTTCTTC. This codes for CASSLGGDSSYNEQFF.

The chain joins TRBV4-3 to TRBJ2-7; 8 bases align to TRBD1. The CDR3 has 15 amino acids. The V segment lost 4 bases and the J segment 2 bases; nucleotides outside the gene matches: 7. CDR1 is LGHNA, CDR2 YSLEER, per germline. This chain's CDR3 is CASSLAQGEAYEQYF. CDR3 DNA sequence: TGCGCCAGCAGCCTCGCACAGGGGGAAGCCTACGAGCAGTACTTC.

The chain combines TRBV4-1 with TRBJ2-2; 7 bases map to TRBD2. The CDR3 totals 16 residues. CDR1 is MGHRA, CDR2 YSYEKL, per germline. The V segment lost 0 bases and the J segment 7 bases; nucleotides outside the gene matches: 8. The CDR3 reads CASSQDSSSGGGELFF. DNA for the CDR3: TGCGCCAGCAGCCAAGATAGTTCTAGCGGTGGCGGGGAGCTGTTTTTT.

The chain is built from TRBV27 and TRBJ2-5, with TRBD1 matching 10 bases. The CDR3 covers 14 residues. V shed 10 bases and J 5 bases; nucleotides not matched to a gene: 10. CDR1 and CDR2 (germline): MNHEY, SMNVEV (reference sequence). The CDR3 loop is CATTGQGVSETQYF. The CDR3 bases are TGTGCCACCACAGGACAGGGGGTATCGGAGACCCAGTACTTC.

The chain employs TRBV5-1 and TRBJ2-7; 7 nucleotides agree with TRBD1. This CDR3 is built from 15 residues. The germline V gene encodes CDR1 SGHRS and CDR2 YFSETQ. V gave up 1 base and J gave up 6 bases; unmatched junction bases: 10. The CDR3 DNA follows: TGCGCCAGCAGCTTGTTAGGGACAGCCGTATCCGAGCAGTACTTC. It yields the protein CASSLLGTAVSEQYF.

On this clone: Other nucleotide sequences from this sample produce the same CDR3. In DNA form, the CDR3 reads TGTGCCAGCAGTACAGGTAGCAATCAGCCCCAGCATTTT. It is translated as CASSTGSNQPQHF. This rearrangement joins TRBV6-5 to TRBJ1-5, with D perhaps TRBD1 (5 bases). The CDR3 is made up of 13 amino acids. Trimming pared 5 bases from V and 0 bases from J, leaving 5 bases between. Germline V gene lookup returns CDR1 MNHEY and CDR2 SVGAGI.

To note about this clone: Germline is not matched at one junction end, which may reflect a read error. The gene calls are TRBV27 and TRBJ1-1; 8 nucleotides agree with TRBD1. Germline loops: CDR1 MNHEY, CDR2 SMNVEV (reference sequence). The CDR3 is 15 amino acids. The CDR3 region has the DNA TGTGCCAGCAGTTCGGGACAGGTTCTGAAGACTGAAGCTTTCTTT. This encodes CASSSGQVLKTEAFF.

Only a few counts were recorded for this clone. The J gene is TRBJ1-2, the V gene TRBV3-1 (or the pseudogene TRBV3-2); 7 bases agree with TRBD1. The CDR3 loop spans 15 amino acids. Germline V CDR1 and CDR2: LGHDT, YNNKEL (reference sequence). V was pared by 2 bases and J by 4 bases, with 7 bases of the junction left unmatched. CDR3 loop: CASSQRQGSAYGYTF. CDR3 coding DNA: TGTGCCAGCAGCCAACGACAGGGATCGGCCTATGGCTACACCTTC.